The present entry profiles one T cell receptor beta chain with its context. This clone was detected a few times. What this receptor recognizes is not known. One base away there is no much larger clone; base qualities are not given. The method behind the library was the immunoSEQ multiplex PCR assay. A mixture of 60 forward primers for TCR Vbeta segments and 13 reverse primers for TCR Jbeta segments was used in the multiplex PCR. The CDR3 region of rearranged TCR beta genes was amplified from genomic DNA by a multiplex PCR assay. The amplified TCR beta libraries were sequenced on the Illumina HiSeq System as 87-base-pair reads. On the study's bioinformatics: A later analysis tallied roughly 80 million unique TCR beta chains across the 660 or so repertoires, and approximately 12 million of those chains were shared by two or more donors. A nearest-neighbor algorithm error-corrected the raw reads and collapsed the reads into unique sequences, merging closely related sequences to remove PCR and sequencing errors. Alignment of CDR3 sequences to IMGT reference sequences was used to assign V, D and J gene segments. For a sequence to be retained, a match of at least six nucleotides was required to both a V gene segment and a J gene segment. A rearrangement counted as productive if the CDR3 had no stop codons and remained in frame with V and J, and every other rearrangement counted as non-productive. Following IMGT convention, CDR3 was defined as the stretch from the second conserved V-encoded cysteine to the conserved J-encoded phenylalanine. Sequences without an unambiguous match to a single V gene segment were excluded from the earlier analysis of approximately 560 of the donors. In an earlier analysis of almost 600 of the donors, a V segment was called functional when productive rearrangements were above 56.7%, and segregating when the standard deviation between donors exceeded 5%. A statistical classification framework was built for diagnosing cytomegalovirus status from the catalog of TCR beta chain sequences. A later analysis assigned V and J genes by comparing TCR nucleotide sequences with IMGT/GENE-DB human TR gene sequences. A later analysis assigned CDR3 sequences and most-parsimonious VDJ recombination scenarios with the TCRdist pipeline. In a later analysis, every TCR beta chain was defined by the combination of its CDR3 amino acid sequence and its V-gene family, and reads without a unique V-gene family were dropped. In a later analysis, approximately 640 highly shared, low-generation-probability nucleotide sequences were removed to address suspected cross-contamination and a sequencing artifact. For each public chain, a later analysis derived a clonal expansion index from normalized ranks of inferred template counts within each repertoire. A later analysis computed generation probabilities with a VDJ recombination model fitted to out-of-frame rearrangements, and checked the results against IGoR. A later analysis scored TCR-TCR, TCR-HLA and TCR-CMV co-occurrence with hypergeometric tests, applying a repertoire-size bias correction to TCR pairs. False discovery rates were estimated in a later analysis by permuting HLA or CMV assignments 20 times. In a later analysis, co-occurring TCRs were grouped using DBSCAN, with TCRdist sequence similarity added in when clustering inside HLA-allele-positive subsets. Repertoires with fewer than 30,000 or more than 120,000 public chains were left out of co-occurrence clustering, as were about 5 repertoires with anomalous nucleotide sharing. The table was pulled from immuneACCESS by TCRdb, which kept in-frame rearrangements only. Such tables lose some clones; where checked, under half of the loss comes from unresolved V genes, and the rest has no known cause. V and J calls and clone size are copied from that table; D and trimming were computed from the DNA. The sample includes under 45,000 clones, with around three quarters observed a single time. The ten largest clones take up 1.4% of the sample.

The record originates from a study of cytomegalovirus exposure and HLA in healthy donors (dated by TCRdb to about 2017). Notes on the research overall: An earlier analysis of 587 of the donors reported approximately 280 Gb of sequence data and 100 million to 120 million unique TCR beta sequences obtained from about 179 million T cells. An early release that covered approximately 600 HLA-typed donors contained about 300 gigabases of sequencing data and 70 million to 100 million unique TCR sequences. Of the 300 to 450 genotyped donors, roughly 80% fell in the genetic ancestry cluster associated with self-reported Caucasian donors. The study aimed to test whether signatures of past pathogen exposure could be identified by cataloging public T cell receptors. The T cell repertoires of 550 to 850 subjects were profiled by immunosequencing and related to cytomegalovirus serostatus. Besides the first cohort of 666 subjects, a separate validation cohort made up of 90 to 150 different subjects was used. To predict cytomegalovirus infection status, the study brought together high-throughput TCR immunosequencing, statistical association of individual TCRs with disease status, and machine learning. A later analysis re-examined previously published TCR beta repertoires from just over 650 donors and added high-resolution HLA genotyping to investigate patterns of TCR occurrence. The later analysis used no new phenotypic data to find candidate immune exposures, relying instead on TCR beta sequences and their occurrence across donors. To decide whether each TCR beta V gene segment behaved as functional or pseudogenic, an earlier analysis of some 600 of the donors relied on high-throughput TCR beta sequencing. Alongside the repertoire data, information on donor age, sex, ethnicity and CMV serostatus was compiled. A later genetic analysis used genome-wide SNP genotypes for about 65% of the roughly 700 donors, treating that subset as a discovery cohort. Every repertoire in the discovery cohort had been generated on one and the same sequencing platform. HLA typing covered class I and class II loci at four-digit resolution. Typing coverage varied by locus: roughly 620-640 donors for A, B, C, DRB1 and DQB1; 500 to 550 for DQA1; more than 600 for DPA1; approximately 470 for DPB1. A handful of DR-DQ haplotypes were handled as single units for association and clustering because linkage in the cohort was strong. On average, 235,054 unique TCR beta nucleotide sequences were sequenced per donor among 398 genotyped donors of the cohort, with roughly 19% of those sequences being non-productive.

In total, about 650 healthy bone marrow donors made up the cohort. Cohort members were all nominally healthy when sampled, although unrecorded immune exposures were likely present. The donor was CMV seronegative and was included in the group of approximately 350 seronegative cohort members. Each donor provided a peripheral blood sample, and peripheral blood mononuclear cells were used for TCR beta sequencing. The Qiagen DNeasy Blood Extraction Kit was used to extract genomic DNA from the blood cell samples. The investigation overall reported the following: A later genetic analysis reported fewer N-insertions in productive TCRs among donors in an Asian-associated ancestry cluster than the roughly 700-donor mean. The presence/absence analyses assumed that sequencing depth was roughly uniform across donors, and that assumption may not be true. Across donors, most TCR sequences were observed very rarely, whereas some public TCRs were present in many individuals. A later analysis found that TCR association rates varied across HLA loci, with DRB1 alleles showing the most associated TCRs and HLA-C alleles the fewest. In a later analysis, HLA-associated TCR beta chains were found to be more clonally expanded and to have lower generation probabilities than equally common non-associated chains. Some IMGT-functional V segments, including TRBV6-2 and TRBV6-3, could not be told apart with the 87-base-pair reads, so those segments were excluded. Because HLA typing was unavailable for some donors at each locus, only the typed subset was used in association tests. Only TCR beta chains were sequenced in this cohort, and the absence of alpha or paired-chain data limited detectable features. In a later analysis, around 17,000 TCR beta sequences were associated with specific HLA alleles at a false discovery rate of 0.05. A cluster of highly shared sequence variants was judged likely to be a technical artifact of the sequencing pipeline. Assigning TCR associations to individual alleles was difficult when HLA alleles, especially DR and DQ, strongly co-occurred. A later analysis found that most CMV-associated TCR beta chains appeared HLA-restricted, with HLA associations seemingly driven largely by CMV exposure. Because counts were too low, 15 to 20 rarely observed V segments, including chromosome 9 orphons, were left out of the earlier analysis of 500 to 750 of the donors. A later analysis reported that several top co-occurrence clusters appeared linked to parvovirus B19, influenza, CMV and Epstein-Barr virus. It was suggested by the authors that the approach could potentially be generalized to other disease states and immunological phenotypes. A few of the identified cytomegalovirus-associated TCR beta chains were confirmed in vitro to be specific for cytomegalovirus antigens. The only immune exposure information available for the cohort was CMV serostatus. In both the original and validation cohorts, the classifier was reported to diagnose cytomegalovirus status with high specificity and sensitivity. The study listed approximately 150 TCR beta chains as associated with cytomegalovirus. Correlated functional status among segregating V segments might be attributable to linkage disequilibrium, but an unknown experimental factor could not be ruled out. V-gene and J-gene trimming of TCR beta chains was associated with a missense DCLRE1C variant in a later genetic analysis, and the association was replicated in an independent cohort. A further reported finding was that TCR beta sequences accurately predicted the HLA-A and HLA-B alleles for most subjects in the first cohort. In an earlier analysis of approximately 590 of the donors, most TCR beta V segments appeared in productive rearrangements about 90% or about 30% of the time, broadly matching IMGT annotations.

CDR1 and CDR2 are read off the germline V gene (reference sequence) as GTSNPN and SVGIG. The CDR3 covers 14 residues, taking in both the cysteine and the phenylalanine. CDR3 DNA is the only sequence kept; it has 42 bases, read in frame from the first base. Unmatched junction bases come to 8, with V trimmed by 6 bases and J by 7 bases. This receptor was taken from a man younger than 45 in good health and CMV-seronegative. The chain is made from TRBV30 and TRBJ2-1, with 11 bases in between that match TRBD2. The sequenced sample was PBMCs. The CDR3 protein is CACTSGSAMNEQFF. The bases are TGTGCCTGCACTAGCGGGAGTGCGATGAATGAGCAGTTCTTC.